Listed below are T cell receptor beta chains from one sample, sequenced in a study of OX40 agonist ivuxolimab in advanced cancers. Generated by immunoSEQ multiplex PCR, the TCRdb table keeps only in-frame clones and is missing some. The sample lists 27,000 or so clones; approximately 88% were seen once. This sample comprised CD4+ or CD8+ T cells sorted from blood, obtained in a trial of the OX40 agonist ivuxolimab. The receptors shown here come from an adult with an advanced solid tumor such as melanoma, head and neck, liver or kidney cancer. CDR3s leave out the opening cysteine and the closing phenylalanine or tryptophan. The listing skips clone size in some rows; elsewhere it reads once, few, many or a size class.

v_gene	abundance	j_gene	CDR3aa
TRBV7-9	.	TRBJ2-5	ASSLALAGTGETQY
TRBV27	.	TRBJ1-2	ASTPGEAYGYT
TRBV5-1	few	TRBJ2-1	ASSWGFGNEQF
TRBV19	.	TRBJ1-2	ASSPGPIWGYT
TRBV19	once	TRBJ2-1	ASSIGRNEQF
TRBV27	.	TRBJ2-7	ASIQRGTGGLYEQY
TRBV11-2	once	TRBJ2-7	ASSLGGLAGGREQY
TRBV12-5	.	TRBJ2-3	ASGSAWRNTQY
TRBV6-5	.	TRBJ2-4	ASSISGTQGY
TRBV28	.	TRBJ2-5	ASSLSNSGPQY
TRBV5-5	once	TRBJ1-2	ASSLYSQQEPRGYT
TRBV7-9	.	TRBJ2-1	ASSPSWDSSEQF
TRBV10-3	.	TRBJ2-7	AINEEGGASEKQY
TRBV13	.	TRBJ2-3	ASSLGQGTDTQY
TRBV5-1	.	TRBJ2-5	ASSFGRQETQY
TRBV10-2	.	TRBJ2-7	ASSERGVGEQY
TRBV15	.	TRBJ1-6	ATSRDRATASPLH
TRBV28	.	TRBJ2-7	ASTGTSGRVREQY
TRBV6-1	.	TRBJ1-4	ASSDRGGREKLF
TRBV27	.	TRBJ2-3	ASSARGGATDTQY
TRBV29-1	.	TRBJ1-5	SVGTSGNQPQH
TRBV30	.	TRBJ2-5	AWSRGAQETQY
TRBV5-3	.	TRBJ2-1	ARSRGLAGAYPSSYNEQF
TRBV5-1	.	TRBJ1-4	ASSLGQGPNEKLF
TRBV6-1	.	TRBJ1-1	ASSVNRMNTEAF
TRBV15	many	TRBJ1-5	ATSRGSGTGVGNQPQH
TRBV7-8	.	TRBJ2-7	ASSLAIGAKVYEQY
TRBV6-1	.	TRBJ2-7	ASSEFWDRAAYEQY
TRBV6-1	.	TRBJ2-1	ASSEARGPYNEQF